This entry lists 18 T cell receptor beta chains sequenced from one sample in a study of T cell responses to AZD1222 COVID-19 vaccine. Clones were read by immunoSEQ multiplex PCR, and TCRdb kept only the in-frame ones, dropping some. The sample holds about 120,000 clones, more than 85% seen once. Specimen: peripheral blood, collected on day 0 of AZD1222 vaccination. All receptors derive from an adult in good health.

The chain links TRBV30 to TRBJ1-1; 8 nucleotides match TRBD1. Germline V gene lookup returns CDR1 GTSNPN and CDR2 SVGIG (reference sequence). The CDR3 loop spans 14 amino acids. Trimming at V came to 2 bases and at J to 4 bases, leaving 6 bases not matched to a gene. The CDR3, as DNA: TGTGCCTGGAGTCATCGGGACAGGCGCACTGAAGCTTTCTTT. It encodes CAWSHRDRRTEAFF.

CDR3 nucleotide sequence: TGCAGCGTTGGGAGGGACGGAAACACTGAAGCTTTCTTT. Translating it yields CSVGRDGNTEAFF. The chain combines TRBV29-1 with TRBJ1-1; tentatively, D is TRBD1 (5 bases). Germline CDR1 reads SQVTM; CDR2 reads ANQGSEA. The CDR3 is 13 amino acids. Trimming cost V 4 bases and J 2 bases, with 11 bases left between them.

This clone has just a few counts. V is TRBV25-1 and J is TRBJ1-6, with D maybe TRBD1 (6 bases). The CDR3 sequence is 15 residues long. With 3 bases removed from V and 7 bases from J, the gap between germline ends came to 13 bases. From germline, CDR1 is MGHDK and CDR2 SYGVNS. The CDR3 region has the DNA TGTGCCAGCAGTGATCGGAGGGGGGGCAATTCACCCCTCCACTTT. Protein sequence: CASSDRRGGNSPLHF.

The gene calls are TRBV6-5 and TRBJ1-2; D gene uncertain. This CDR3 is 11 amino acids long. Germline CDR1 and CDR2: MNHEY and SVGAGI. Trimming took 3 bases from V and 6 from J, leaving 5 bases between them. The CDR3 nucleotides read TGTGCCAGCAGTTATGGAAATGGCTACACCTTC. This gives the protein CASSYGNGYTF.

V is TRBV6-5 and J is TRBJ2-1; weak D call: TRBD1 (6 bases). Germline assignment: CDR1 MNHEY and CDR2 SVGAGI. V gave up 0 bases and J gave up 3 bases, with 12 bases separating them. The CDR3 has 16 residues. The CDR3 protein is CASSYSIIGGYNEQFF. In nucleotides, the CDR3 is TGTGCCAGCAGTTACTCGATTATAGGGGGCTACAATGAGCAGTTCTTC.

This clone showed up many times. The CDR3 DNA sequence: TGTGCCAGCAGTGACTCGTCTCTAGCAGCCACCGGGGAGCTGTTTTTT. It yields the protein CASSDSSLAATGELFF. The chain couples TRBV6-4 to TRBJ2-2, with D possibly TRBD2 on 5 matching bases. Germline V gene sequence: CDR1 MRHNA, CDR2 SNTAGT. Trimming cost V 0 bases and J 4 bases, with 12 bases left between them. This CDR3 is built from 16 residues.

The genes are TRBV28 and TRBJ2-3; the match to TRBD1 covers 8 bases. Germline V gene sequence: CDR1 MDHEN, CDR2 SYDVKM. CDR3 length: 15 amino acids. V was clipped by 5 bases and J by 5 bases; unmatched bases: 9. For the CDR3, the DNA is TGTGCCAGCAGTCCCTGGGACAGGCCCGAAGATACGCAGTATTTT. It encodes CASSPWDRPEDTQYF.

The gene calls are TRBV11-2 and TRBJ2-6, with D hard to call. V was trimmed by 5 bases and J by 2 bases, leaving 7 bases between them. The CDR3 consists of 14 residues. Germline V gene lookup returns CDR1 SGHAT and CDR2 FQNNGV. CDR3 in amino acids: CASSPLAGANVLTF. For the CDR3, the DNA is TGTGCCAGCAGCCCGCTAGCTGGGGCCAACGTCCTGACTTTC.

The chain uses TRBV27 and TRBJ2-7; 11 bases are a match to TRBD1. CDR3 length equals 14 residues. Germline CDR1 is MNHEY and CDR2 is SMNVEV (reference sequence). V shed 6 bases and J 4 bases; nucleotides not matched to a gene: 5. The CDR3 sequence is CASSPGTGGYEQYF. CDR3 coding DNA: TGTGCCAGCAGCCCCGGGACAGGGGGTTACGAGCAGTACTTC.

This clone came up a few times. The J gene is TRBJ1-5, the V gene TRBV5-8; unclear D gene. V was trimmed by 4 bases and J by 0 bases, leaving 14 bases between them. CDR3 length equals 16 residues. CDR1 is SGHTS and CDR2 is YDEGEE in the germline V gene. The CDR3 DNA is TGTGCCAGCAGCCTGCGGACGGGATTTAGCAATCAGCCCCAGCATTTT. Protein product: CASSLRTGFSNQPQHF.

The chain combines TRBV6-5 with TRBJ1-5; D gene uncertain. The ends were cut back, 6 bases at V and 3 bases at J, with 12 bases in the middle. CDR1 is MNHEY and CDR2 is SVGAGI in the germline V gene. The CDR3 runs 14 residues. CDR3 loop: CASSPLGNNQPQHF. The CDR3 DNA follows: TGTGCCAGCAGCCCCTTGGGAAACAATCAGCCCCAGCATTTT.

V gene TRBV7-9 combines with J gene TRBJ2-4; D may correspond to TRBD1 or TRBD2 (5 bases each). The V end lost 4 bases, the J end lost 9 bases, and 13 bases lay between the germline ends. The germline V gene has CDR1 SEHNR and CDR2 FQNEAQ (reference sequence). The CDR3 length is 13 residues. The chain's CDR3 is CASSYGPRGIQYF. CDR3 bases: TGTGCCAGCAGCTACGGACCGAGGGGCATTCAGTACTTC.

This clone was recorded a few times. CDR3 coding DNA: TGTGCCAGCAGCTTAGATAGCCGGGGCTATGGCTACACCTTC. This codes for CASSLDSRGYGYTF. The chain uses TRBV7-2 and TRBJ1-2; D uncertain. CDR1 is SGHTA and CDR2 is FQGNSA in the germline V gene. V was pared by 1 base and J by 4 bases, with 10 bases between. The CDR3 totals 14 residues.

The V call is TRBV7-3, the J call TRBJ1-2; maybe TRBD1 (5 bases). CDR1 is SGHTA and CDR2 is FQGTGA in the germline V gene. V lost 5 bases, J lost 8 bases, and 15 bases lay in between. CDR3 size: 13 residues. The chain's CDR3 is CASSESGGRGYTF. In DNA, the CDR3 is TGTGCCAGCAGCGAGAGTGGGGGTAGAGGCTACACCTTC.

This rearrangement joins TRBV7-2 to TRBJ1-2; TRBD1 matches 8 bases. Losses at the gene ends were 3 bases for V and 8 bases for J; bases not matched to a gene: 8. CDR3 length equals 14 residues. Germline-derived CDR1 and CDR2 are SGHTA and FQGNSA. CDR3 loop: CASSFDRGRQGYTF. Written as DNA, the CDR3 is TGTGCCAGCAGCTTCGACAGGGGACGTCAGGGCTACACCTTC.

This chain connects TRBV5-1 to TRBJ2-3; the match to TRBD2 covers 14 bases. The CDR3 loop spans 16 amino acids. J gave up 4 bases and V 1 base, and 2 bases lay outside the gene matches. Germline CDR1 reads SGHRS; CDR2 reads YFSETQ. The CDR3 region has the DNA TGCGCCAGCAGCTTGTTGACTAGCGGGAGGGCAGATACGCAGTATTTT. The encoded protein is CASSLLTSGRADTQYF.

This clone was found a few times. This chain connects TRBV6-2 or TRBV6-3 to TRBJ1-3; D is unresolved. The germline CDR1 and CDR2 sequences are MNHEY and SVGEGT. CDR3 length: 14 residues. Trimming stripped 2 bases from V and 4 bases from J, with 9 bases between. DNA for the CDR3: TGTGCCAGCAGTTACGGAGTCAAGGGAAACACCATATATTTT. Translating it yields CASSYGVKGNTIYF.

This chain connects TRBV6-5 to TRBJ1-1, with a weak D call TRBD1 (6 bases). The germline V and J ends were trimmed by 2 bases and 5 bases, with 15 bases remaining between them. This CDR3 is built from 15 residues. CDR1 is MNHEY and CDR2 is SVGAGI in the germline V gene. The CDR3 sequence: CASSYMGASVTEAFF. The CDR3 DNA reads TGTGCCAGCAGTTACATGGGGGCGTCCGTTACTGAAGCTTTCTTT.